Listed here are 30 T cell receptor beta chains from one sample, sequenced in a study of T cell responses to AZD1222 COVID-19 vaccine. Clones were read by immunoSEQ multiplex PCR, and TCRdb kept only the in-frame ones, dropping some. Of under 130,000 clones detected, approximately 92% appear once; the ten largest clones hold 0.95% to 1.5%. The input for sequencing was peripheral blood, taken on day 0 of AZD1222 vaccination. These receptors were taken from an adult in good health.

The V gene is TRBV3-1 (or the pseudogene TRBV3-2), the J gene TRBJ2-1; TRBD2 might be the D (7 bases). Trimming removed 0 bases at V and 0 bases at J, with 21 bases between. Germline V gene sequence: CDR1 LGHDT, CDR2 YNNKEL (reference sequence). The CDR3 length is 20 residues. The CDR3 bases are TGTGCCAGCAGCCAAGATCGGATTCGGGCGGGGGCAGGCTCCTACAATGAGCAGTTCTTC. It is translated as CASSQDRIRAGAGSYNEQFF.

In DNA, the CDR3 is TGTGCCTGGAGTGTGCCGGGACTGTCCACCGGGGAGCTGTTTTTT. Translation: CAWSVPGLSTGELFF. The gene calls are TRBV30 and TRBJ2-2; tentative D call: TRBD2 (6 bases). CDR1 and CDR2 from the germline V gene are GTSNPN and SVGIG (reference sequence). The V and J ends lost 0 bases and 4 bases respectively, with 12 bases between them. The CDR3 is 15 amino acids.

The chain recombines TRBV12-3 or TRBV12-4 with TRBJ2-3, with unresolved D. V was shortened by 6 bases and J by 6 bases, with 10 bases between the two germline ends. CDR3 size: 12 residues. The CDR3 is CASSLSGDTQYF. The DNA of the CDR3 is TGTGCCAGCAGCTTAAGTGGGGATACGCAGTATTTT.

This chain connects TRBV18 to TRBJ1-1; a possible D gene is TRBD1 (6 bases). V was trimmed by 3 bases and J by 6 bases, leaving 11 bases between them. In germline, CDR1 is KGHSH, CDR2 LQKENI. The CDR3 consists of 13 residues. The CDR3 region has the DNA TGTGCCAGCTCACCGCAGGGGAGGGCTGAAGCTTTCTTT. Amino acid sequence: CASSPQGRAEAFF.

The chain recombines TRBV5-1 with TRBJ2-7, with 7 positions matching TRBD2. CDR3 size: 16 residues. CDR1 is SGHRS, CDR2 YFSETQ, per germline. V shed 4 bases and J 0 bases; nucleotides not matched to a gene: 10. The CDR3 DNA is TGCGCCAGCAGCCTCCGCTCAGCGGGGAGCTCCTACGAGCAGTACTTC. This codes for CASSLRSAGSSYEQYF.

The V gene is TRBV3-1 (or the pseudogene TRBV3-2), the J gene TRBJ2-1; tentative D call: TRBD2 (5 bases). In germline, CDR1 is LGHDT, CDR2 YNNKEL (reference sequence). The ends were cut back, 1 base at V and 4 bases at J, with 11 bases in the middle. The CDR3 covers 15 residues. CDR3 in DNA: TGTGCCAGCAGCCAAGGAGCGGAGCGATACAATGAGCAGTTCTTC. Encoded protein: CASSQGAERYNEQFF.

V is TRBV30 and J is TRBJ1-5; the D gene is possibly TRBD1 (5 bases). The germline V gene has CDR1 GTSNPN and CDR2 SVGIG (reference sequence). Trimming pared 2 bases from V and 3 bases from J, leaving 14 bases between. The CDR3 is 15 residues long. For the CDR3, the DNA is TGTGCCTGGAGTCGACCGGGACGGATCAATCAGCCCCAGCATTTT. Residues: CAWSRPGRINQPQHF. Combining the CDR3 with reference TRBV30 and TRBJ1-5 gives the whole variable domain SQTIHQWPATLVQPVGSPLSLECTVEGTSNPNLYWYRQAAGRGLQLLFYSVGIGQISSEVPQNLSASRPQDRQFILSSKKLLLSDSGFYLCAWSRPGRINQPQHFGDGTRLSIL.

The CDR3 DNA is TGTGCCAGCAGCTTACCACTGACTAGCGGGACAGATACGCAGTATTTT. It translates to CASSLPLTSGTDTQYF. The V and J genes are TRBV7-8 and TRBJ2-3; TRBD2 matches at 10 bases. The V and J ends lost 2 bases and 3 bases, in that order; junction bases with no gene match: 5. The CDR3 has 16 amino acids. In germline, CDR1 is SGHVS, CDR2 FQNEAQ.

The chain has TRBV9 and TRBJ1-4, with 9 positions matching TRBD1. The ends lost 4 bases at V and 8 bases at J; junction bases unmatched: 9. Germline V gene data show CDR1 as SGDLS and CDR2 as YYNGEE. CDR3 length: 15 residues. CDR3 in DNA: TGTGCCAGCAGCCCCCGGGGACAGGGAAGAGAAAAACTGTTTTTT. This codes for CASSPRGQGREKLFF.

This clone is a singleton in its sample. The rearrangement links TRBV7-7 to TRBJ2-2; no reliable D call. The CDR3 has 14 amino acids. V lost 1 base and J lost 5, with 8 bases in between. CDR1 and CDR2 (germline): SSHAT, FNYEAQ (reference sequence). The CDR3 bases are TGTGCCAGCAGCTTAGAGCATTCGACCGGGGAGCTGTTTTTT. Its protein product is CASSLEHSTGELFF. Supplemented by reference TRBV7-7 and TRBJ2-2, the full variable domain reads GAGVSQSPRYKVTKRGQDVTLRCDPISSHATLYWYQQALGQGPEFLTYFNYEAQPDKSGLPSDRFSAERPEGSISTLTIQRTEQRDSAMYRCASSLEHSTGELFFGEGSRLTVL.

This clone was counted a single time. The chain joins TRBV5-1 to TRBJ1-2; 8 bases align to TRBD1. V shed 1 base and J 6 bases; nucleotides not matched to a gene: 11. This CDR3 is built from 16 residues. Germline CDR1 and CDR2: SGHRS and YFSETQ. CDR3 sequence reads: CASSLWSQGAMDGYTF. The CDR3 coding sequence is TGCGCCAGCAGCTTGTGGAGCCAGGGGGCCATGGATGGCTACACCTTC.

The chain joins TRBV4-3 to TRBJ1-5; D gene ambiguous. The CDR3 runs to 14 residues. V was shortened by 0 bases and J by 7 bases, with 10 bases between the two germline ends. Germline V lookup: CDR1 LGHNA, CDR2 YSLEER. The CDR3 region is CASSQDWGSQPQHF. CDR3 DNA sequence: TGCGCCAGCAGCCAAGACTGGGGATCGCAGCCCCAGCATTTT.

CDR3 in amino acids: CASSRDRDIPEQYF. The CDR3 DNA is TGCGCCAGCAGCCGGGACAGGGATATACCCGAGCAGTACTTC. The V and J genes are TRBV4-3 and TRBJ2-7; TRBD1 agrees at 9 bases. CDR3 size: 14 residues. CDR1 and CDR2 from the germline V gene are LGHNA and YSLEER. Losses at the gene ends were 4 bases for V and 6 bases for J; bases not matched to a gene: 7.

The chain uses TRBV7-2 and TRBJ1-5; TRBD1 agrees at 7 bases. In germline, CDR1 is SGHTA, CDR2 FQGNSA. With 5 bases clipped from V and 3 bases from J, the junction kept 10 bases outside the gene matches. The CDR3 runs to 16 residues. The chain's CDR3 is CASSATGTEPNQPQHF. Written as DNA, the CDR3 is TGTGCCAGCAGCGCAACCGGGACAGAACCCAATCAGCCCCAGCATTTT.

The chain carries TRBV10-2 and TRBJ2-1, with 9 bases aligning to TRBD2. CDR1 is WSHSY, CDR2 SAAADI, per germline. CDR3 length: 15 residues. With V trimmed by 6 bases and J by 7 bases, 10 bases remained unmatched. CDR3 protein: CASRGPGLAVNEQFF. CDR3 sequence (DNA): TGCGCCAGCAGGGGGCCGGGACTAGCTGTAAATGAGCAGTTCTTC.

The CDR3 coding sequence is TGTGCCAGCAGTTACCTCGGAGGGCGCGGGGACACTGAAGCTTTCTTT. Protein product: CASSYLGGRGDTEAFF. The chain combines TRBV6-5 with TRBJ1-1; unclear D gene. The length of the CDR3 is 16 residues. The V end lost 2 bases, the J end lost 3 bases, and 16 bases lay between the germline ends. Germline CDR1 MNHEY, CDR2 SVGAGI.

The chain uses TRBV7-8 and TRBJ2-2; a weak D match, TRBD1 (5 bases). This CDR3 region has 15 residues. The germline V and J ends were trimmed by 4 bases and 6 bases, with 15 bases remaining between them. Germline CDR1 reads SGHVS; CDR2 reads FQNEAQ. The CDR3 DNA is TGTGCCAGCAGCTCGGACCGACAGCCGTCCGGGGAGCTGTTTTTT. Its protein is CASSSDRQPSGELFF.

This rearrangement joins TRBV7-2 to TRBJ1-1, with D unresolved. The CDR3 contains 15 residues. CDR1 SGHTA and CDR2 FQGNSA come from the germline V gene. Trimming shortened V by 1 base and J by 0 bases, and 9 bases separated the two germline ends. The CDR3 nucleotides read TGTGCCAGCAGCTTAGAGGCGCGGTTGAACACTGAAGCTTTCTTT. Translated: CASSLEARLNTEAFF. Variable domain in full (rest from reference TRBV7-2 and TRBJ1-1): GAGVSQSPSNKVTEKGKDVELRCDPISGHTALYWYRQSLGQGLEFLIYFQGNSAPDKSGLPSDRFSAERTGGSVSTLTIQRTQQEDSAVYLCASSLEARLNTEAFFGQGTRLTVV.

J is TRBJ2-1 and V is TRBV2, with 7 bases identical to TRBD2. The germline V gene encodes CDR1 SNHLY and CDR2 FYNNEI. V dropped 8 bases and J dropped 4; count of bases not matched to a gene: 5. The CDR3 has 13 residues. The CDR3 DNA reads as TGTGCCAGCGGTGCGGGAGCTTACAATGAGCAGTTCTTC. Translated: CASGAGAYNEQFF. Variable domain in full (rest from reference TRBV2 and TRBJ2-1): EPEVTQTPSHQVTQMGQEVILRCVPISNHLYFYWYRQILGQKVEFLVSFYNNEISEKSEIFDDQFSVERPDGSNFTLKIRSTKLEDSAMYFCASGAGAYNEQFFGPGTRLTVL.

CDR3 coding DNA: TGTGCCTGGAGGTCGGAGGGTATCGGCTACGAGCAGTACTTC. Protein: CAWRSEGIGYEQYF. V gene TRBV30 combines with J gene TRBJ2-7, with D possibly TRBD2 on 6 matching bases. V lost 3 bases and J 3 bases, leaving 15 bases between the germline ends. This CDR3 contains 14 residues. CDR1 and CDR2 from the germline V gene are GTSNPN and SVGIG (reference sequence).

V usage is TRBV5-4 and J usage is TRBJ1-6; 12 nucleotides line up with TRBD1. V was pared by 4 bases and J by 7 bases, with 6 bases of the junction left unmatched. The CDR3 length is 16 residues. CDR1 SGHNT and CDR2 YYREEE come from the germline V gene (reference sequence). The CDR3 region is CASSLGTGGWNSPLHF. CDR3 DNA sequence: TGTGCCAGCAGCCTGGGGACAGGGGGCTGGAATTCACCCCTCCACTTT.

The chain recombines TRBV14 with TRBJ2-7, with D unclear. Trimming took 1 base from V and 5 from J, leaving 9 bases between them. CDR1 is SGHDN and CDR2 is FVKESK in the germline V gene. The CDR3 is 13 amino acids. The CDR3 here is CASSQVLGHEQYF. The CDR3 coding sequence is TGTGCCAGCAGCCAAGTGCTAGGGCACGAGCAGTACTTC.

This chain joins TRBV7-9 and TRBJ2-5, with D possibly TRBD1 on 5 matching bases. The germline CDR1 and CDR2 sequences are SEHNR and FQNEAQ (reference sequence). Trimming stripped 4 bases from V and 5 bases from J, with 23 bases between. The CDR3 sequence is 17 residues long. This CDR3 reads CASSSVLRSQGQETQYF. CDR3 DNA: TGTGCCAGCAGCTCCGTATTGCGGTCGCAGGGTCAGGAGACCCAGTACTTC.

V and J are TRBV12-3 or TRBV12-4 and TRBJ2-2; D tentatively reads TRBD1 or TRBD2 (6 bases each). This CDR3 is built from 12 residues. The ends were cut back, 5 bases at V and 6 bases at J, with 7 bases in the middle. The CDR3 nucleotides read TGTGCCAGCAGTAGGGGGGCCGGGGAGCTGTTTTTT. Translated: CASSRGAGELFF.

The chain links TRBV9 to TRBJ2-5, with TRBD2 identical over 9 bases. After removal of 2 bases from V and 2 bases from J, the junction contained 10 bases not matched to a gene. CDR3 size: 17 residues. CDR1 SGDLS and CDR2 YYNGEE come from the germline V gene. The CDR3 coding sequence is TGTGCCAGCAGCGTGGCCACTAGCGGGCCTATACAAGAGACCCAGTACTTC. This codes for CASSVATSGPIQETQYF.

The chain employs TRBV5-1 and TRBJ2-1, with TRBD2 matching 9 bases. The CDR3 length is 19 residues. From germline, CDR1 is SGHRS and CDR2 YFSETQ. With 3 bases clipped from V and 3 bases from J, the junction kept 16 bases outside the gene matches. The CDR3 sequence: CASSWVASGKLVLYNEQFF. In DNA, the CDR3 is TGCGCCAGCAGCTGGGTGGCTAGCGGGAAATTAGTTCTCTACAATGAGCAGTTCTTC.

The CDR3: CASSLIASGNTIYF. CDR3 DNA sequence: TGTGCCAGCAGCTTAATAGCTTCTGGAAACACCATATATTTT. This chain connects TRBV7-2 to TRBJ1-3; D is uncertain. From germline, CDR1 is SGHTA and CDR2 FQGNSA. This CDR3 contains 14 residues. V lost 2 bases to trimming and J lost 1 base, with 6 bases between them.

V is TRBV6-5 and J is TRBJ1-2; 9 bases fit TRBD1. This CDR3 has 15 amino acids. Trimming took 5 bases from V and 0 from J; bases not matched to a gene: 4. The germline gives CDR1 MNHEY, CDR2 SVGAGI. This CDR3 is CASSTTGGPNYGYTF. The CDR3 bases are TGTGCCAGCAGTACTACAGGGGGCCCTAACTATGGCTACACCTTC.

The chain uses TRBV5-1 and TRBJ1-3; the D is unclear. The CDR3 totals 15 residues. Germline V gives CDR1 SGHRS, CDR2 YFSETQ. The V and J ends lost 1 base and 7 bases respectively, with 15 bases between them. The CDR3 DNA reads as TGCGCCAGCAGCTTGAGTGTGGCAGCGCTGAACACCATATATTTT. It codes for CASSLSVAALNTIYF.

The chain joins TRBV10-3 to TRBJ1-3, with D unresolved. The germline CDR1 and CDR2 sequences are ENHRY and SYGVKD. CDR3 size: 13 residues. Trimming took off 7 bases at V and 0 bases at J, with 7 bases between the two ends. The CDR3 region is CAIMAGSGNTIYF. The CDR3 nucleotides are TGTGCCATCATGGCCGGCTCTGGAAACACCATATATTTT.